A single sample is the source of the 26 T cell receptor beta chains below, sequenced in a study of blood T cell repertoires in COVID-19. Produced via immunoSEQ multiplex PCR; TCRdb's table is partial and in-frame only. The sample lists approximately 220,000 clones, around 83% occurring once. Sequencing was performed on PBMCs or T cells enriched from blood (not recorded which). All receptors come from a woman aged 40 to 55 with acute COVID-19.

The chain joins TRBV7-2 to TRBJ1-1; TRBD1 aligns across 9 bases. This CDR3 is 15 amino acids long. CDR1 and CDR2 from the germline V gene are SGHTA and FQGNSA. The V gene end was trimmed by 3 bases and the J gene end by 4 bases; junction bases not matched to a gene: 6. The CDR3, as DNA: TGTGCCAGCAGCTTGCTACAGGGGGCGGGCACTGAAGCTTTCTTT. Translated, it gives CASSLLQGAGTEAFF.

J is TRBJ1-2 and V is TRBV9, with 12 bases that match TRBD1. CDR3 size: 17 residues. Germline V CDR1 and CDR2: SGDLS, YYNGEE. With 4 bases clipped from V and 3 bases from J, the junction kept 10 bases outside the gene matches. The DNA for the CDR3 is TGTGCCAGCAGCTTGGGACAGGGGGCGGAATCGGACTATGGCTACACCTTC. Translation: CASSLGQGAESDYGYTF.

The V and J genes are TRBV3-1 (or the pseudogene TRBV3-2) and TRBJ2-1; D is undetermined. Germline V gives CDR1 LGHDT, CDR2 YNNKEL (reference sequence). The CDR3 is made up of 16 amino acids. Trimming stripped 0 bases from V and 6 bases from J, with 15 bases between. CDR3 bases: TGTGCCAGCAGCCAAGATCCCATTACTACCTTCAATGAGCAGTTCTTC. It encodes CASSQDPITTFNEQFF.

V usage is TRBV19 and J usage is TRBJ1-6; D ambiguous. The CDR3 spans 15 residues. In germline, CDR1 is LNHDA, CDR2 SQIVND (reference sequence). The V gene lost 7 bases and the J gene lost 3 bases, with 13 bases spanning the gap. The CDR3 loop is CASTPAGSYNSPLHF. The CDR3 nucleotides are TGTGCCAGTACCCCAGCAGGCAGCTATAATTCACCCCTCCACTTT. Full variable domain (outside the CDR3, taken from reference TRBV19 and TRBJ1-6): DGGITQSPKYLFRKEGQNVTLSCEQNLNHDAMYWYRQDPGQGLRLIYYSQIVNDFQKGDIAEGYSVSREKKESFPLTVTSAQKNPTAFYLCASTPAGSYNSPLHFGNGTRLTVT.

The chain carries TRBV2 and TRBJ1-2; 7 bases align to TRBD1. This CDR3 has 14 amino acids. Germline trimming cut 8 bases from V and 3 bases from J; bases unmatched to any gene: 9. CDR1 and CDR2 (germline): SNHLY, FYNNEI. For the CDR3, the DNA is TGTGCCAGCTCAAAGGAGGGGGCGGACTATGGCTACACCTTC. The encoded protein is CASSKEGADYGYTF.

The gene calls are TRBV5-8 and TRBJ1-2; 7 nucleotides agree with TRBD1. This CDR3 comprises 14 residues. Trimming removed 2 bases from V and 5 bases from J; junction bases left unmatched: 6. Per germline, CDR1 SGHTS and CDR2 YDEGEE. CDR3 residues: CASSFTGDRYGYTF. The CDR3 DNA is TGTGCCAGCAGCTTTACAGGGGATCGGTATGGCTACACCTTC.

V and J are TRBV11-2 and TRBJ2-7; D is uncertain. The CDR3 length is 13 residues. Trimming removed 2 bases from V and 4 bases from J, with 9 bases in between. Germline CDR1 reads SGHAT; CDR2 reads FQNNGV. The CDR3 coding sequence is TGTGCCAGCAGCTTATACCACTTGTACGAGCAGTACTTC. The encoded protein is CASSLYHLYEQYF.

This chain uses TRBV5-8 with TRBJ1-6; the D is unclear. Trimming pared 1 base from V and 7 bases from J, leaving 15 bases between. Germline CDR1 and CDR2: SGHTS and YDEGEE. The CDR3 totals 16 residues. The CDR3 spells CASSLRGTTKNSPLHF. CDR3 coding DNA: TGTGCCAGCAGCTTGCGGGGAACCACGAAGAATTCACCCCTCCACTTT.

CDR3 nucleotides: TGTGCCAGCAATTTACTAGCGGTAAACTACAATGAGCAGTTCTTC. It is translated as CASNLLAVNYNEQFF. V usage is TRBV2 and J usage is TRBJ2-1, with 8 bases lining up with TRBD2. The V gene end was trimmed by 7 bases and the J gene end by 3 bases; junction bases not matched to a gene: 8. The CDR3 loop spans 15 amino acids. From germline, CDR1 is SNHLY and CDR2 FYNNEI. The full variable domain, its missing parts supplied by reference TRBV2 and TRBJ2-1, is EPEVTQTPSHQVTQMGQEVILRCVPISNHLYFYWYRQILGQKVEFLVSFYNNEISEKSEIFDDQFSVERPDGSNFTLKIRSTKLEDSAMYFCASNLLAVNYNEQFFGPGTRLTVL.

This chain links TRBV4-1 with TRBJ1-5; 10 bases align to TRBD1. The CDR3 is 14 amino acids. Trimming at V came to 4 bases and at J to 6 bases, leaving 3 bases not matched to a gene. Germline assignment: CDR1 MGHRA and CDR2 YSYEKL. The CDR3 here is CASSLGQGGQPQHF. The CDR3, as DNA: TGCGCCAGCAGCCTCGGACAGGGGGGTCAGCCCCAGCATTTT.

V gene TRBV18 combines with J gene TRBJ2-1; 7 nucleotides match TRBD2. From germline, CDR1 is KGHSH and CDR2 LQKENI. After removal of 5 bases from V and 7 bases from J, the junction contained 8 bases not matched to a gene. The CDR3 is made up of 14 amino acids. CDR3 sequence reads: CASSTAGAGNEQFF. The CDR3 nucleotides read TGTGCCAGCTCAACGGCGGGAGCGGGGAATGAGCAGTTCTTC.

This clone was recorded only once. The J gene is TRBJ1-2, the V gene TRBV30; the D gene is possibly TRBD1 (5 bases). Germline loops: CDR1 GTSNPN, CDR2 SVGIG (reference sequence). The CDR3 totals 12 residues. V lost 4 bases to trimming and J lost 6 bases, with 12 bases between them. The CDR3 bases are TGTGCCTGGAACGGAGGGGTAGATGGCTACACCTTC. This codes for CAWNGGVDGYTF.

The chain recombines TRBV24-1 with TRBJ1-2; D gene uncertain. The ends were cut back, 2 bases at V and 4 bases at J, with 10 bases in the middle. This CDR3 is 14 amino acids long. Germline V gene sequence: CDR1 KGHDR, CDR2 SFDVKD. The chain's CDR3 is CATSDSISLYGYTF. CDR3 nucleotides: TGTGCCACCAGTGATTCCATTAGCCTCTATGGCTACACCTTC.

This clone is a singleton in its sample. The CDR3 is CASSLGNTIYF. CDR3 coding DNA: TGTGCCAGCAGCCTTGGAAACACCATATATTTT. The J gene is TRBJ1-3, the V gene TRBV28; D call uncertain. In germline, CDR1 is MDHEN, CDR2 SYDVKM. The CDR3 contains 11 residues. V lost 6 bases and J 3 bases, leaving 3 bases between the germline ends. The complete variable domain, with remaining parts taken from reference TRBV28 and TRBJ1-3, reads DVKVTQSSRYLVKRTGEKVFLECVQDMDHENMFWYRQDPGLGLRLIYFSYDVKMKEKGDIPEGYSVSREKKERFSLILESASTNQTSMYLCASSLGNTIYFGEGSWLTVV.

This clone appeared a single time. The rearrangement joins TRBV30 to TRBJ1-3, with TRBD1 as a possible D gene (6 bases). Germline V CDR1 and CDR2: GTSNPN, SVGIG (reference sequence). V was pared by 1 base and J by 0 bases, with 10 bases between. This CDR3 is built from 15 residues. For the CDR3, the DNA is TGTGCCTGGAGTGGCAGGGGCGTCTCTGGAAACACCATATATTTT. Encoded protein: CAWSGRGVSGNTIYF.

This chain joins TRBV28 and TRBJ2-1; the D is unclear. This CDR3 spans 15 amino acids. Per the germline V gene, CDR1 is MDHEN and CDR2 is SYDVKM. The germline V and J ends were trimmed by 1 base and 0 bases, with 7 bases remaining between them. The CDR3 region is CASSLFLSSYNEQFF. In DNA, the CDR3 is TGTGCCAGCAGTTTATTCCTCAGCTCCTACAATGAGCAGTTCTTC. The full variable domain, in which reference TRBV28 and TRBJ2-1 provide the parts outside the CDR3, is DVKVTQSSRYLVKRTGEKVFLECVQDMDHENMFWYRQDPGLGLRLIYFSYDVKMKEKGDIPEGYSVSREKKERFSLILESASTNQTSMYLCASSLFLSSYNEQFFGPGTRLTVL.

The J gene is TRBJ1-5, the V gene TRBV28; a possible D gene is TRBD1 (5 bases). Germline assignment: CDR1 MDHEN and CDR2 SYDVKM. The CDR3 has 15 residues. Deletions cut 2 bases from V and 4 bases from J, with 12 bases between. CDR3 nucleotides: TGTGCCAGCAGTTTAGGCGTGACAGTGAATCAGCCCCAGCATTTT. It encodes CASSLGVTVNQPQHF.

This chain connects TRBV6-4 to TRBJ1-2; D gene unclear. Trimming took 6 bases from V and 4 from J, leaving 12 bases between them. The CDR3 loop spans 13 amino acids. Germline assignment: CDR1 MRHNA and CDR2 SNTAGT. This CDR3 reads CASSAPGGYGYTF. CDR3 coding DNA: TGTGCCAGCAGCGCCCCGGGTGGCTATGGCTACACCTTC.

CDR3 in amino acids: CASMTSGRVETQYF. DNA of the CDR3: TGTGCCAGTATGACTAGCGGGAGGGTAGAGACCCAGTACTTC. The chain uses TRBV13 and TRBJ2-5; 14 positions agree with TRBD2. The CDR3 contains 14 residues. The V gene end was trimmed by 9 bases and the J gene end by 4 bases; junction bases not matched to a gene: 4. Germline CDR1 and CDR2: PRHDT and FYEKMQ (reference sequence).

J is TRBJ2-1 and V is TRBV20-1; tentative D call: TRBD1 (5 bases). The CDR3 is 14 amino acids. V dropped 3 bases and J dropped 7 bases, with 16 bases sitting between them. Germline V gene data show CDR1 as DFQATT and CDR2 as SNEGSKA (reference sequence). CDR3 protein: CSASWGQRWNEQFF. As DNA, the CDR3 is TGCAGTGCTAGTTGGGGCCAACGTTGGAATGAGCAGTTCTTC.

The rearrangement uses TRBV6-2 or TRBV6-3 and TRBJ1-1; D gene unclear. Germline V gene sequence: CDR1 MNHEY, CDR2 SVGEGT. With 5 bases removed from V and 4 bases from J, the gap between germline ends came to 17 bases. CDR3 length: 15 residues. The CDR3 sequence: CASSSDGGPLTEAFF. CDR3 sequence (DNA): TGTGCCAGCAGTAGCGACGGAGGCCCACTCACTGAAGCTTTCTTT.

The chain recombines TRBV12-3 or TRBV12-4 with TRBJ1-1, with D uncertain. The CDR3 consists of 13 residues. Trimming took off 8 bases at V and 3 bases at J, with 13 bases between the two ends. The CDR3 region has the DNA TGTGCCAGCTGCCTGCGGGTGGACACTGAAGCTTTCTTT. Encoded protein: CASCLRVDTEAFF.

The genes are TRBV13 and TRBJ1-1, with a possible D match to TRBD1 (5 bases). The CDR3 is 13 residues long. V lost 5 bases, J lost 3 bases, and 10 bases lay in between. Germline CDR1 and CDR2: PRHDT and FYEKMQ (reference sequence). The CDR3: CASSRLGDTEAFF. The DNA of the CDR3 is TGTGCCAGCAGCCGCCTAGGGGACACTGAAGCTTTCTTT.

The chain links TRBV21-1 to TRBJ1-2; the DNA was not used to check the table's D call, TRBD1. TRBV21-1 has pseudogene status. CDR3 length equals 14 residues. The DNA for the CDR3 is TGTGCCAGCAGCAACTTTTTCGGACAAGGTTTCTACACCTTC. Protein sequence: CASSNFFGQGFYTF.

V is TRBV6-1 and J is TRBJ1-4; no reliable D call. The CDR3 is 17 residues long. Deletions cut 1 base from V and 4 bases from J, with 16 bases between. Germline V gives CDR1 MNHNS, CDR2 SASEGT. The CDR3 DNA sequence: TGTGCCAGCAGTGAAGTCCCCTTAAGGAGAGTTAATGAAAAACTGTTTTTT. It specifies CASSEVPLRRVNEKLFF.

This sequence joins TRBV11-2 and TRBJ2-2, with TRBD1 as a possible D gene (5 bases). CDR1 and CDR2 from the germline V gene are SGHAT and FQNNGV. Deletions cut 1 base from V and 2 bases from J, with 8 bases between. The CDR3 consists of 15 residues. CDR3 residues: CASSLVWGNTGELFF. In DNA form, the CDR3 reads TGTGCCAGCAGCTTAGTTTGGGGCAACACCGGGGAGCTGTTTTTT.